Listed below are T cell receptor beta chains from one sample, sequenced in a study of blood T cell repertoires in COVID-19. Data came from immunoSEQ multiplex PCR; TCRdb stores just in-frame clones and leaves some out. The sample lists around 330,000 clones, approximately 88% occurring once. Input material: PBMCs or T cells enriched from blood (not recorded which). Receptors were obtained from a young woman who had recovered from COVID-19. Both conserved end residues are trimmed from each CDR3. Only part of the rows carry a size: once, few, many, or a class if the clone is expanded.

J: TRBJ1-6; V: TRBV6-2/TRBV6-3; size: NA; CDR3: ASSTGVSPLH
J: TRBJ1-1; V: TRBV25-1; size: NA; CDR3: ASSSQGAKERAF
J: TRBJ2-7; V: TRBV29-1; size: few; CDR3: SVGGQGEEQY
J: TRBJ2-1; V: TRBV29-1; size: NA; CDR3: SARTSGDEQF
J: TRBJ2-7; V: TRBV7-2; size: NA; CDR3: ASSLGLGSRTYEQY
J: TRBJ2-1; V: TRBV7-9; size: NA; CDR3: ASSQGGGSSSYNEQF
J: TRBJ1-1; V: TRBV5-5; size: NA; CDR3: ASSLRSGMNTEAF
J: TRBJ1-3; V: TRBV9; size: NA; CDR3: ASSASTGPRGNTIY
J: TRBJ1-5; V: TRBV27; size: NA; CDR3: ASIRTGGLGNQPQH
J: TRBJ2-3; V: TRBV5-4; size: NA; CDR3: ASSRGLAGADTQY
J: TRBJ1-5; V: TRBV10-3; size: once; CDR3: ATTRDLNQPQH
J: TRBJ1-4; V: TRBV7-6; size: NA; CDR3: ASSPDRGKLF
J: TRBJ1-4; V: TRBV21-1; size: once; CDR3: ASSNISGTTSTDSQNEKLF
J: TRBJ1-2; V: TRBV6-4; size: once; CDR3: ASRSGTGGSGYT
J: TRBJ2-7; V: TRBV21-1; size: NA; CDR3: ASSKGTESSYEQY
J: TRBJ1-2; V: TRBV10-3; size: NA; CDR3: AISEPRVQGVYGYT
J: TRBJ2-2; V: TRBV9; size: NA; CDR3: ASSVAPSGRGGELF
J: TRBJ2-7; V: TRBV7-9; size: NA; CDR3: ASSAPGGAYEQY
J: TRBJ1-1; V: TRBV28; size: NA; CDR3: ASSHGQTTEAF
J: TRBJ2-5; V: TRBV10-3; size: NA; CDR3: AISEGRGGRSQETQY
J: TRBJ1-4; V: TRBV28; size: NA; CDR3: ASAQLTGNGNEKLF
J: TRBJ1-5; V: TRBV3-1/TRBV3-2; size: NA; CDR3: ASSLGQSNQPQH
J: TRBJ2-7; V: TRBV28; size: NA; CDR3: ASSLPISGSLYEQY
J: TRBJ2-5; V: TRBV9; size: NA; CDR3: ASSVGPGQGKETQY
J: TRBJ1-6; V: TRBV19; size: NA; CDR3: ASSSTGTDNSPLH
J: TRBJ1-2; V: TRBV4-3; size: NA; CDR3: ASSQDLRGSYGYT
J: TRBJ2-2; V: TRBV5-5; size: once; CDR3: ASTLAVNTGELF
J: TRBJ1-2; V: TRBV2; size: once; CDR3: ASSSQGGAYGYT
J: TRBJ1-1; V: TRBV7-2; size: NA; CDR3: ASSLGWTALNTEAF
J: TRBJ1-2; V: TRBV2; size: NA; CDR3: ASSETQARYT
J: TRBJ1-2; V: TRBV5-1; size: NA; CDR3: ASSLAETGGVYGYT
J: TRBJ2-3; V: TRBV5-1; size: NA; CDR3: ASSLSLADTQY
J: TRBJ1-2; V: TRBV2; size: NA; CDR3: ASEGHGLSYGYT